This T cell receptor beta chain was identified during a study of response to subunit inactivated influenza vaccine. The CDR3 length is 16 residues. J lost 6 bases, V lost 3 bases, and 10 bases had no gene match. One entry per CDR3 protein, called by TCRdb with MiXCR from the RT-PCR reads. The table lists 500,000 to 550,000 distinct CDR3 sequences, approximately 22% of them singletons. These data also featured in a second study, about T cells expressing NK-cell markers. That source reports: UMIs accompanied the 5'RACE template switching by which TCR beta cDNA was made.

The receptor's source is a man aged 45-65 years who received an inactivated influenza vaccine. The specimen comprised CD4+ T cells sorted from PBMCs, sampled about 12 days after vaccination. The genes are TRBV12-3 or TRBV12-4 and TRBJ2-3, with 9 positions matching TRBD1. DNA of the CDR3: TGTGCCAGCAGTTTGGCGGGACAGGGAATGGGGGATACGCAGTATTTT. Encoded protein: CASSLAGQGMGDTQYF.